This is a list of T cell receptor beta chains from one sample in a study of cytotoxic CD8 clonotypes in ibrutinib-treated CLL. Clones were read by immunoSEQ multiplex PCR, and TCRdb kept only the in-frame ones, dropping some. The repertoire consists of approximately 150,000 clones, with roughly 88% occurring once and the leading ten covering around 3%. Sequencing was performed on PBMCs, taken at disease progression, from a patient treated with ibrutinib. The receptors shown here come from a human donor with chronic lymphocytic leukemia. CDR3s leave out the opening cysteine and the closing phenylalanine or tryptophan. Each record gives: V gene, CDR3 protein.

TRBV6-1,ASEFEAF
TRBV6-5,ASTNNGRGDTEAF
TRBV5-8,ASSFLAGWDTQY
TRBV19,ASSMTQGAREKLF
TRBV4-1,ASSQVGGETQY
TRBV18,ASSQNLPGLSSYEQY
TRBV7-8,ASSLRGLSNQPQH
TRBV27,ASRAGTGDFSGANVLT
TRBV29-1,SVRGQGITEAF
TRBV15,ATSRRSGRAGPETQY
TRBV27,ASSLYRSYNEQF
TRBV5-6,ASSRDEDYEQY
TRBV2,ASSARSFNQPQH
TRBV28,ASRSPEGGTF
TRBV28,ASSPSASEQF
TRBV7-9,ASSLDQGTNEKLF
TRBV15,ATSRDLPTGLY
TRBV5-1,ASSRGVWRDYSYNEQF
TRBV28,ASSEGNTEAF
TRBV7-8,ASSRASGGETQY
TRBV19,ASSSAPRTIY
TRBV7-3,ASRLSAGSGVGNEQF
TRBV18,ASSPFDQGAGGYT
TRBV10-3,AISSGTSGAGNEQY
TRBV5-1,ASSLAETVNTEAF
TRBV7-2,ASSLRTSGRDEQY
TRBV19,ASRGAAGTPKIAKNIQY
TRBV2,ASSNQGLYSNQPQH
TRBV5-5,ASSNDAGTDTQY
TRBV9,ASSVTGAGNTIY
TRBV7-2,ASTTGQAYTDTQY
TRBV29-1,SVSGLAGGETQY
TRBV19,ASSKAGVQETQY
TRBV20-1,SAAYSYEQY
TRBV27,ASMVAAGADTQY
TRBV10-3,AISDRPSGTQY
TRBV7-3,ASRQDRDRGLAGELF
TRBV19,ASSTASGNTGELF
TRBV6-5,ASNLNPDSNTEAF
TRBV27,ASSWRAGAYEQY
TRBV9,ASSKQGRFQETQY
TRBV4-3,ASSFGLAVGTDTQY
TRBV5-1,ASSLGRETYEQY
TRBV6-6,ASSDSGNTDTQY